A selection of T cell receptor beta chains follows, all from one sample in a study of blood T cell repertoires in COVID-19. Sequencing used immunoSEQ multiplex PCR; TCRdb keeps in-frame clones, though not all of them. This repertoire shows about 270,000 clones, approximately 88% found once; its top ten account for approximately 1%. Sequencing input: PBMCs or T cells enriched from blood (not recorded which). Source of these receptors: a woman in her 30s who had recovered from COVID-19. The CDR3 runs from the conserved cysteine through the conserved F or W. A D gene is named only where the DNA matches it firmly. Rows give clone size only sometimes, using once, few, many, or a class for an expanded clone.

V gene: TRBV27; D gene: .; clone size: .; J gene: TRBJ1-6; CDR3 protein: CASSLDRSSYNSPLHF; CDR3 DNA: TGTGCCAGCAGTTTAGACAGGAGCTCCTATAATTCACCCCTCCACTTT
V gene: TRBV29-1; D gene: TRBD1; clone size: few; J gene: TRBJ2-7; CDR3 protein: CSASGQTYEQYF; CDR3 DNA: TGCAGCGCCTCGGGACAGACCTACGAGCAGTACTTC
V gene: TRBV7-2; D gene: TRBD1; clone size: .; J gene: TRBJ1-5; CDR3 protein: CASRLDRARGIRQPQHF; CDR3 DNA: TGTGCCAGCAGATTAGACAGGGCCAGAGGTATCCGTCAGCCCCAGCATTTT
V gene: TRBV14; D gene: TRBD1; clone size: .; J gene: TRBJ1-2; CDR3 protein: CASSLGQGDGYTF; CDR3 DNA: TGTGCCAGCAGCCTTGGACAGGGGGATGGCTACACCTTC
V gene: TRBV27; D gene: .; clone size: .; J gene: TRBJ1-2; CDR3 protein: CASTPDYRSYGYTF; CDR3 DNA: TGTGCCAGCACGCCGGACTACCGGAGCTATGGCTACACCTTC
V gene: TRBV7-8; D gene: .; clone size: .; J gene: TRBJ1-2; CDR3 protein: CASSPGHGPTNYGYTF; CDR3 DNA: TGTGCCAGCAGCCCGGGACACGGACCAACTAACTATGGCTACACCTTC
V gene: TRBV5-1; D gene: TRBD2; clone size: .; J gene: TRBJ2-2; CDR3 protein: CASSLDTGGAGGELFF; CDR3 DNA: TGCGCCAGCAGCTTGGATACCGGGGGGGCTGGCGGGGAGCTGTTTTTT
V gene: TRBV2; D gene: .; clone size: .; J gene: TRBJ1-1; CDR3 protein: CASSPDRSYTEAFF; CDR3 DNA: TGTGCCAGCAGCCCCGACAGAAGCTACACTGAAGCTTTCTTT
V gene: TRBV7-9; D gene: .; clone size: .; J gene: TRBJ1-5; CDR3 protein: CASSLEGSQPQHF; CDR3 DNA: TGTGCCAGCAGCTTAGAAGGGAGTCAGCCCCAGCATTTT
V gene: TRBV28; D gene: .; clone size: .; J gene: TRBJ2-5; CDR3 protein: CASSFSGSETQYF; CDR3 DNA: TGTGCCAGCAGTTTTTCAGGGTCAGAGACCCAGTACTTC
V gene: TRBV9; D gene: TRBD2; clone size: .; J gene: TRBJ2-1; CDR3 protein: CASSATSGLHNEQFF; CDR3 DNA: TGTGCCAGCAGCGCGACTAGCGGTCTTCACAATGAGCAGTTCTTC
V gene: TRBV7-8; D gene: TRBD1; clone size: .; J gene: TRBJ1-1; CDR3 protein: CASSSPGGANTEAFF; CDR3 DNA: TGTGCCAGCAGCTCACCAGGGGGCGCGAACACTGAAGCTTTCTTT
V gene: TRBV12-3/TRBV12-4; D gene: .; clone size: .; J gene: TRBJ1-3; CDR3 protein: CASSFDRLRIF; CDR3 DNA: TGTGCCAGCAGTTTTGACCGACTGCGAATATTT
V gene: TRBV18; D gene: TRBD1; clone size: .; J gene: TRBJ1-2; CDR3 protein: CASSPTTGGASYGYTF; CDR3 DNA: TGTGCCAGCTCACCTACCACAGGGGGCGCTTCCTATGGCTACACCTTC
V gene: TRBV7-9; D gene: TRBD1; clone size: .; J gene: TRBJ1-4; CDR3 protein: CASSLGQGRTNEKLFF; CDR3 DNA: TGTGCCAGCAGCTTGGGACAGGGGAGAACTAATGAAAAACTGTTTTTT
V gene: TRBV6-4; D gene: .; clone size: .; J gene: TRBJ1-1; CDR3 protein: CASSREVNTEAFF; CDR3 DNA: TGTGCCAGCAGTAGGGAGGTGAACACTGAAGCTTTCTTT
V gene: TRBV6-5; D gene: .; clone size: .; J gene: TRBJ1-5; CDR3 protein: CASSYSSRGWDQPQHF; CDR3 DNA: TGTGCCAGCAGTTACTCGTCAAGGGGTTGGGATCAGCCCCAGCATTTT
V gene: TRBV5-8; D gene: TRBD2; clone size: .; J gene: TRBJ2-3; CDR3 protein: CASSSGLANYGSTDTQYF; CDR3 DNA: TGTGCCAGCAGCTCCGGACTAGCGAATTACGGTAGCACAGATACGCAGTATTTT
V gene: TRBV6-5; D gene: TRBD1; clone size: .; J gene: TRBJ2-7; CDR3 protein: CASSYSSGQSSYEQYF; CDR3 DNA: TGTGCCAGCAGTTACTCATCGGGACAGAGCTCCTACGAGCAGTACTTC
V gene: TRBV2; D gene: TRBD1; clone size: .; J gene: TRBJ2-3; CDR3 protein: CASLPGQGTDTQYF; CDR3 DNA: TGTGCCAGTCTTCCGGGACAGGGCACAGATACGCAGTATTTT